This T cell receptor (beta chain) was captured in a study of long-term antiretroviral therapy in people with HIV. The wider study: The earliest specimens came about a decade ahead of the 2015 immediate-ART recommendation.

This CDR3 has 12 residues. Trimming pared 7 bases from V and 4 bases from J, leaving 8 bases between. CDR1 is LNHDA and CDR2 is SQIVND in the germline V gene (reference sequence). Study conclusions and caveats: Versus controls, repertoires in people with HIV had narrower CDR3 length ranges. Adherence to ART, viral resistance and therapy changes lacked any data. Pre-ART expanded clones dominated the repertoire at every time point.

In regard to this clone: Its antigen is still unknown.

Version v3.0 of the immunoSEQ assay was performed at survey level. Some clones are missing from TCRdb's copy, which holds only in-frame ones; the method was immunoSEQ multiplex PCR. This sample yields tens of thousands of clones, of which around 80% are seen a single time; 15% to 20% belongs to the top ten. The chain joins TRBV19 to TRBJ1-3; D not resolved. The source of this sequence is a man in his late teens or twenties with HIV. Sequenced material: unsorted PBMCs, taken 0.1 years before starting antiretroviral therapy. CDR3 bases: TGTGCCAGTACCCATCAGGGAAACACCATATATTTT. Protein sequence: CASTHQGNTIYF.